The 3 T cell receptor beta chains listed next were all sequenced from one sample in a study of T cells after yellow fever vaccination. TCRdb reprocessed the 5' RACE reads with MiXCR, giving one entry per CDR3 protein. The sample shows fewer than 350,000 distinct CDR3 sequences, roughly 4% of them seen only once. Source: PBMCs, taken on the day of the yellow fever booster vaccination. Receptor source: a man in his late teens or twenties who received the YFV17D yellow fever vaccine.

This clonotype was seen at least ten times. V gene TRBV7-2 combines with J gene TRBJ2-2; TRBD2 aligns across 13 bases. Germline trimming cut 1 base from V and 1 base from J; bases unmatched to any gene: 3. This CDR3 is built from 18 residues. Germline assignment: CDR1 SGHTA and CDR2 FQGNSA. CDR3 in amino acids: CASSLGLAGGRNTGELFF. DNA of the CDR3: TGTGCCAGCAGCTTAGGACTAGCGGGGGGCCGGAACACCGGGGAGCTGTTTTTT.

This clonotype has more than one count but fewer than ten. J is TRBJ1-1 and V is TRBV20-1, with D possibly being TRBD1 (6 bases). Per the germline V gene, CDR1 is DFQATT and CDR2 is SNEGSKA (reference sequence). Trimming pared 1 base from V and 1 base from J, leaving 7 bases between. The CDR3 extends over 13 amino acids. The DNA for the CDR3 is TGCAGTGCTAGAGGGGGGCCGAACACTGAAGCTTTCTTT. It encodes CSARGGPNTEAFF.

Turning to this clonotype: Being one base from a much bigger clone, this may be a read error. The J gene is TRBJ1-1, the V gene TRBV29-1, with D hard to call. The germline V and J ends were trimmed by 3 bases and 0 bases, with 11 bases remaining between them. CDR3 length equals 14 residues. CDR1 is SQVTM, CDR2 ANQGSEA, per germline. Here the CDR3 reads CSVDVTTMNTEAFF. The DNA for the CDR3 is TGCAGCGTTGATGTTACGACGATGAACACTGAAGCTTTCTTT. Drawing the rest from reference TRBV29-1 and TRBJ1-1, the complete variable domain is SAVISQKPSRDICQRGTSLTIQCQVDSQVTMMFWYRQQPGQSLTLIATANQGSEATYESGFVIDKFPISRPNLTFSTLTVSNMSPEDSSIYLCSVDVTTMNTEAFFGQGTRLTVV.